These 30 T cell receptor beta chains were sequenced from one sample in a study of cytomegalovirus exposure and HLA in healthy donors. With 60 Vbeta and 13 Jbeta primers, the PCR was carried out. The method was immunoSEQ multiplex PCR; TCRdb's version includes in-frame clones alone and lacks a portion of them. The sample carries 250,000 to 350,000 clones, 80% recorded once. Sequencing used PBMCs. The receptors were sampled from a girl aged 2 to 10 in good health and CMV-seronegative.

The chain couples TRBV5-1 to TRBJ2-2, with D perhaps matching TRBD2 (7 bases). This CDR3 contains 16 residues. Germline V gene data show CDR1 as SGHRS and CDR2 as YFSETQ. The V gene lost 0 bases and the J gene lost 8 bases, with 17 bases spanning the gap. The DNA for the CDR3 is TGCGCCAGCAGCTTGGCCAGGCGGGGGCGCGGAGGGGAGCTGTTTTTT. This translates into CASSLARRGRGGELFF.

V usage is TRBV25-1 and J usage is TRBJ2-2; 10 bases align to TRBD2. The CDR3 runs to 16 residues. Losses at the gene ends were 2 bases for V and 6 bases for J; bases not matched to a gene: 6. Germline lookup yields CDR1 MGHDK and CDR2 SYGVNS. The CDR3 region is CASSEALAGVAGELFF. The CDR3 nucleotides are TGTGCCAGCAGTGAAGCCCTAGCGGGAGTGGCCGGGGAGCTGTTTTTT.

The chain employs TRBV4-2 and TRBJ1-2, with TRBD1 matching over 7 bases. Germline V CDR1 and CDR2: LGHNA, YNFKEQ. V dropped 1 base and J dropped 4; count of bases not matched to a gene: 9. This CDR3 is built from 16 residues. CDR3 bases: TGTGCCAGCAGCCAAGTAGGGGGCGCCCTATCCTATGGCTACACCTTC. It specifies CASSQVGGALSYGYTF.

This chain links TRBV7-9 with TRBJ2-5; TRBD2 aligns across 9 bases. Germline CDR1 is SEHNR and CDR2 is FQNEAQ (reference sequence). The CDR3 is 14 residues long. V lost 5 bases to trimming and J lost 3 bases; unmatched junction nucleotides: 4. The CDR3 loop reads CASSARLAEETQYF. CDR3 sequence (DNA): TGTGCCAGCAGCGCCCGACTAGCGGAAGAGACCCAGTACTTC.

The rearrangement links TRBV7-7 to TRBJ2-3; D ambiguous. Trimming took off 5 bases at V and 2 bases at J, with 14 bases between the two ends. This CDR3 comprises 15 residues. The germline CDR1 and CDR2 sequences are SSHAT and FNYEAQ (reference sequence). The CDR3: CASSRTFSTTDTQYF. The CDR3 nucleotides are TGTGCCAGCAGCCGAACCTTCTCTACCACAGATACGCAGTATTTT.

The rearrangement uses TRBV28 and TRBJ2-1; the match to TRBD2 covers 11 bases. With 3 bases clipped from V and 8 bases from J, the junction kept 15 bases outside the gene matches. Germline V gene sequence: CDR1 MDHEN, CDR2 SYDVKM. The CDR3 is made up of 18 amino acids. CDR3 sequence: CASSFSPPLAGEGDEQFF. In DNA, the CDR3 is TGTGCCAGCAGTTTCTCCCCTCCACTAGCGGGAGAGGGCGATGAGCAGTTCTTC.

The chain joins TRBV6-1 to TRBJ2-7, with 9 bases that match TRBD2. Germline assignment: CDR1 MNHNS and CDR2 SASEGT. The CDR3 has 14 residues. Trimming removed 10 bases from V and 6 bases from J; junction bases left unmatched: 13. Here the CDR3 reads CATDRGLALPEQYF. The CDR3 bases are TGTGCCACCGATAGGGGACTAGCTCTTCCCGAGCAGTACTTC.

The chain recombines TRBV28 with TRBJ1-2; D is uncertain. This CDR3 is 13 amino acids long. The V end lost 6 bases, the J end lost 4 bases, and 12 bases lay between the germline ends. Germline V gene lookup returns CDR1 MDHEN and CDR2 SYDVKM. CDR3 residues: CASSRGSRYGYTF. The CDR3 DNA sequence: TGTGCCAGCAGCCGCGGGTCACGCTATGGCTACACCTTC.

This clone has a single count. The rearrangement joins TRBV5-1 to TRBJ1-1, with D possibly TRBD1 on 5 matching bases. The CDR3 sequence is 12 residues long. Germline-derived CDR1 and CDR2 are SGHRS and YFSETQ. V was trimmed by 0 bases and J by 6 bases, leaving 6 bases between them. The CDR3 DNA reads as TGCGCCAGCAGCTTGGACAGGTCTGAAGCTTTCTTT. This sequence encodes CASSLDRSEAFF.

The V call is TRBV27, the J call TRBJ2-7; 9 bases line up with TRBD1. From germline, CDR1 is MNHEY and CDR2 SMNVEV (reference sequence). Germline trimming cut 7 bases from V and 4 bases from J; bases unmatched to any gene: 11. The CDR3 covers 15 residues. The CDR3 DNA reads TGTGCCAGCAAATCACCGGGACAGGGATTATACGAGCAGTACTTC. This sequence encodes CASKSPGQGLYEQYF.

For this clone: The same CDR3 is also encoded by other DNA sequences in this sample. This chain joins TRBV27 and TRBJ1-1, with 8 bases matching TRBD1. The V gene's germline CDR1 is MNHEY and CDR2 SMNVEV (reference sequence). This CDR3 is built from 15 residues. Trimming cost V 6 bases and J 9 bases; bases outside gene matches: 15. DNA for the CDR3: TGTGCCAGCAGGTCGACAGGGGAGGGACTTGTTAAAGCTTTCTTT. Translated, it gives CASRSTGEGLVKAFF.

In nucleotides, the CDR3 is TGTGCCAGCAGTTTATTAACCTGGCTGAACACTGAAGCTTTCTTT. It specifies CASSLLTWLNTEAFF. This chain connects TRBV28 to TRBJ1-1; D not resolved. The CDR3 has 15 amino acids. Germline CDR1 MDHEN, CDR2 SYDVKM. The V gene lost 1 base and the J gene lost 0 bases, with 9 bases spanning the gap.

The chain uses TRBV30 and TRBJ1-2; 9 bases map to TRBD1. Trimming at V came to 5 bases and at J to 0 bases, leaving 13 bases not matched to a gene. The CDR3 spans 17 residues. Germline CDR1 reads GTSNPN; CDR2 reads SVGIG (reference sequence). DNA for the CDR3: TGTGCCTGGGGGGCTGGACAGGGGTTTGGAGCTAACTATGGCTACACCTTC. Translation: CAWGAGQGFGANYGYTF.

The rearrangement uses TRBV29-1 and TRBJ2-1; 8 nucleotides match TRBD1. CDR3 length equals 14 residues. Germline V gene data show CDR1 as SQVTM and CDR2 as ANQGSEA. V shed 6 bases, J shed 0 bases, and the junction held 4 bases outside the gene matches. This CDR3 reads CSVPGGHSYNEQFF. The CDR3 DNA sequence: TGCAGCGTCCCAGGGGGCCACTCCTACAATGAGCAGTTCTTC.

This clone was observed a single time. V usage is TRBV19 and J usage is TRBJ2-2; 7 nucleotides align to TRBD1. CDR3 length: 13 residues. The junction had 8 bases not matched to a gene; V was cut back by 11 bases and J by 5 bases. Germline assignment: CDR1 LNHDA and CDR2 SQIVND (reference sequence). The chain's CDR3 is CALRGLVTGELFF. The DNA for the CDR3 is TGTGCCCTGAGGGGGCTAGTAACCGGGGAGCTGTTTTTT. Looking up the rest from reference TRBV19 and TRBJ2-2 gives the full variable domain: DGGITQSPKYLFRKEGQNVTLSCEQNLNHDAMYWYRQDPGQGLRLIYYSQIVNDFQKGDIAEGYSVSREKKESFPLTVTSAQKNPTAFYLCALRGLVTGELFFGEGSRLTVL.

V is TRBV28 and J is TRBJ2-7; 7 nucleotides agree with TRBD1. Trimming took 6 bases from V and 6 from J; bases not matched to a gene: 14. The CDR3 has 15 amino acids. Germline V CDR1 and CDR2: MDHEN, SYDVKM. CDR3 in amino acids: CASRTPQGKVGEQYF. CDR3 DNA: TGTGCCAGCAGGACCCCACAGGGGAAGGTTGGCGAGCAGTACTTC. Complete variable domain (other parts from reference TRBV28 and TRBJ2-7): DVKVTQSSRYLVKRTGEKVFLECVQDMDHENMFWYRQDPGLGLRLIYFSYDVKMKEKGDIPEGYSVSREKKERFSLILESASTNQTSMYLCASRTPQGKVGEQYFGPGTRLTVT.

This clone was seen once. The chain uses TRBV7-9 and TRBJ1-1, with 10 bases identical to TRBD1. With V trimmed by 1 base and J by 4 bases, 6 bases remained unmatched. The CDR3 length is 16 residues. CDR1 SEHNR and CDR2 FQNEAQ come from the germline V gene (reference sequence). In DNA form, the CDR3 reads TGTGCCAGCAGCTTAGACCCCGGGACAGGGGTCACTGAAGCTTTCTTT. This translates into CASSLDPGTGVTEAFF.

For the CDR3, the DNA is TGTGCCAGCAGTTATAACAGGTTCACCCCCACCGGGGAGCTGTTTTTT. Its translation is CASSYNRFTPTGELFF. The chain is built from TRBV6-5 and TRBJ2-2, with D tentatively TRBD1 (5 bases). Germline-derived CDR1 and CDR2 are MNHEY and SVGAGI. CDR3 length: 16 residues. The ends were cut back, 3 bases at V and 4 bases at J, with 15 bases in the middle.

The rearrangement links TRBV6-4 to TRBJ2-7; TRBD1 is a possible D gene (5 bases). V shed 2 bases and J shed 3 bases, with 14 bases lying between them. Germline V CDR1 and CDR2: MRHNA, SNTAGT. The CDR3 consists of 15 residues. The CDR3 reads CASSDRQYCLYEQYF. In DNA, the CDR3 is TGTGCCAGCAGTGACCGACAGTATTGCCTCTACGAGCAGTACTTC.

The chain has TRBV19 and TRBJ1-6; 7 positions agree with TRBD1. There are 15 residues in the CDR3. With 5 bases clipped from V and 5 bases from J, the junction kept 6 bases outside the gene matches. Germline loops: CDR1 LNHDA, CDR2 SQIVND (reference sequence). CDR3 in amino acids: CASSFVGTDNSPLHF. In DNA form, the CDR3 reads TGTGCCAGTAGTTTCGTGGGGACAGATAATTCACCCCTCCACTTT. Based on the CDR3 plus reference TRBV19 and TRBJ1-6, the full variable domain is DGGITQSPKYLFRKEGQNVTLSCEQNLNHDAMYWYRQDPGQGLRLIYYSQIVNDFQKGDIAEGYSVSREKKESFPLTVTSAQKNPTAFYLCASSFVGTDNSPLHFGNGTRLTVT.

V and J are TRBV2 and TRBJ2-7, with 7 bases identical to TRBD1. CDR3 size: 13 residues. From germline, CDR1 is SNHLY and CDR2 FYNNEI. Trimming took 2 bases from V and 11 from J; bases not matched to a gene: 9. Here the CDR3 DNA reads TGTGCCAGCAGTGAACCCTGGACAGGTTTTAAGTACTTC. Its translation: CASSEPWTGFKYF.

This clone came up once. The chain is built from TRBV13 and TRBJ2-7, with 7 bases fitting TRBD1. This CDR3 is built from 15 residues. J lost 0 bases, V lost 2 bases, and 4 bases had no gene match. Germline V gene sequence: CDR1 PRHDT, CDR2 FYEKMQ (reference sequence). DNA of the CDR3: TGTGCCAGCAGCTTAACAGGGGTCCCCTCCTACGAGCAGTACTTC. Translated, it gives CASSLTGVPSYEQYF.

This clone appeared a single time. The rearrangement uses TRBV4-1 and TRBJ2-1; 8 bases align to TRBD1. CDR3 size: 15 residues. V was pared by 6 bases and J by 8 bases, with 12 bases of the junction left unmatched. Germline assignment: CDR1 MGHRA and CDR2 YSYEKL. CDR3 sequence reads: CASSHDRGKYYEQFF. The CDR3 nucleotides read TGCGCCAGCAGTCACGACAGGGGAAAATACTATGAGCAGTTCTTC.

The chain carries TRBV5-1 and TRBJ2-1, with a possible D match to TRBD2 (6 bases). The CDR3 totals 17 residues. Trimming stripped 3 bases from V and 5 bases from J, with 21 bases between. Germline CDR1 and CDR2: SGHRS and YFSETQ. DNA for the CDR3: TGCGCCAGCAGCTCTCGCCGAGGGACTGAGACTCACAATGAGCAGTTCTTC. Residues: CASSSRRGTETHNEQFF.

The rearrangement uses TRBV13 and TRBJ2-7, with D unresolved. Trimming removed 0 bases at V and 6 bases at J, with 9 bases between. The length of the CDR3 is 13 residues. Germline-derived CDR1 and CDR2 are PRHDT and FYEKMQ (reference sequence). As DNA, the CDR3 is TGTGCCAGCAGCTTAGGTTCGCGTAGCGAGCAGTACTTC. Its translation is CASSLGSRSEQYF.

The genes are TRBV7-2 and TRBJ1-2, with D possibly matching TRBD1 (5 bases). This CDR3 has 17 amino acids. Germline V lookup: CDR1 SGHTA, CDR2 FQGNSA. With 7 bases removed from V and 3 bases from J, the gap between germline ends came to 24 bases. CDR3 sequence (DNA): TGTGCCAGCATAAAGGGGTCGAGGTCTTTAGGGGACTATGGCTACACCTTC. Its translation is CASIKGSRSLGDYGYTF.

The rearrangement joins TRBV5-1 to TRBJ1-5; no firm D call. V was cut by 4 bases and J by 4 bases, with 9 bases left in between. The CDR3 sequence is 13 residues long. Germline CDR1 and CDR2: SGHRS and YFSETQ. DNA for the CDR3: TGCGCCAGCAGCCTGACATATAATCAGCCCCAGCATTTT. This gives the protein CASSLTYNQPQHF.

V gene TRBV28 combines with J gene TRBJ2-7; TRBD1 is a possible D gene (7 bases). The CDR3 is 17 amino acids. Trimming cost V 5 bases and J 3 bases, with 23 bases left between them. Germline assignment: CDR1 MDHEN and CDR2 SYDVKM. CDR3 DNA sequence: TGTGCCAGCAGTCTGGGGGGAGACAGGGACTTCGGCTACGAGCAGTACTTC. Residues: CASSLGGDRDFGYEQYF.

The gene calls are TRBV2 and TRBJ2-7, with 8 bases that match TRBD1. J was trimmed by 0 bases and V by 5 bases; bases with no gene match: 6. The CDR3 length is 15 residues. Germline V gene sequence: CDR1 SNHLY, CDR2 FYNNEI. The CDR3 sequence: CASSKDRGLSYEQYF. The CDR3 region has the DNA TGTGCCAGCAGTAAAGACAGGGGTCTCTCCTACGAGCAGTACTTC.

This clone was recorded a few times. The sample holds other DNA sequences that translate to the same CDR3. The chain has TRBV18 and TRBJ1-5; D uncertain. The CDR3 consists of 13 residues. CDR1 and CDR2 from the germline V gene are KGHSH and LQKENI. With 2 bases removed from V and 5 bases from J, the gap between germline ends came to 7 bases. CDR3 loop: CASSPGRDQPQHF. DNA of the CDR3: TGTGCCAGCTCACCAGGGAGGGATCAGCCCCAGCATTTT.